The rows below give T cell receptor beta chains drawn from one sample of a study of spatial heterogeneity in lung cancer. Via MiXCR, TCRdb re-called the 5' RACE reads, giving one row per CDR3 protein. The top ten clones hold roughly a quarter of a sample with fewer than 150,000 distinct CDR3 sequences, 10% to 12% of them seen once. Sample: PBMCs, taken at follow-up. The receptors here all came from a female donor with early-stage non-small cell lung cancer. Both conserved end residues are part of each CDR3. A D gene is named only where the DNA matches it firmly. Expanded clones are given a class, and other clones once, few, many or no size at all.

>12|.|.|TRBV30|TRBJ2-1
CAWSEPGDEQFF
TGTGCCTGGAGTGAACCGGGGGACGAGCAGTTCTTC
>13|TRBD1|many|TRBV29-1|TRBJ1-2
CSALDRGQYGYTF
TGCAGCGCCCTAGACAGGGGCCAATATGGCTACACCTTC
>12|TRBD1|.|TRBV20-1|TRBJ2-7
CSAGDRVHEQYF
TGCAGTGCCGGGGACAGGGTCCACGAGCAGTACTTC
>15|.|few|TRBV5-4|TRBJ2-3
CASSRKQGLSDTQYF
TGTGCCAGCAGCCGGAAACAGGGTTTGTCTGATACGCAGTATTTT
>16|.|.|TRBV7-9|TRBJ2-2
CASSSSRTAHTGELFF
TGTGCCAGCAGCTCCAGCCGGACTGCCCACACCGGGGAGCTGTTTTTT
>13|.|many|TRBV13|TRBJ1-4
CASSFGAFEKLFF
TGTGCCAGCAGCTTCGGGGCGTTTGAAAAACTGTTTTTT
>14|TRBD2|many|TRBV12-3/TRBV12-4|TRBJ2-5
CASSLSSGSETQYF
TGTGCCAGCAGTTTGTCTAGCGGGAGTGAGACCCAGTACTTC
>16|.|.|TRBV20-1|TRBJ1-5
CSATGWQGNSNQPQHF
TGCAGTGCTACCGGTTGGCAGGGGAATAGCAATCAGCCCCAGCATTTT
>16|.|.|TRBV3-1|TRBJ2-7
CASSQATGMRTYEQYF
TGTGCCAGCAGCCAAGCGACGGGGATGAGAACCTACGAGCAGTACTTC
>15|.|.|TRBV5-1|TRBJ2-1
CASSPQPSSYNEQFF
TGCGCCAGCAGCCCACAGCCGAGCTCCTACAATGAGCAGTTCTTC
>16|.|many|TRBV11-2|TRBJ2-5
CASSLSSDGRQETQYF
TGTGCCAGCAGCTTAAGTTCCGATGGACGGCAAGAGACCCAGTACTTC
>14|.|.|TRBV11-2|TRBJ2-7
CASGPGSTRNEQYF
TGTGCCAGCGGCCCCGGGAGTACGAGGAACGAGCAGTACTTC
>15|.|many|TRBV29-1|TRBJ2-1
CSVETGLFRGNEQFF
TGCAGCGTTGAAACCGGACTGTTCAGGGGCAATGAGCAGTTCTTC
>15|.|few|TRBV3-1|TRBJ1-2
CASSQDLVESYGYTF
TGTGCCAGCAGCCAAGATCTGGTGGAGAGTTATGGCTACACCTTC
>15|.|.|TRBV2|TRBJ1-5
CASSGANSLDQPQHF
TGTGCCTCCTCCGGGGCAAATTCTTTAGATCAGCCCCAGCATTTT
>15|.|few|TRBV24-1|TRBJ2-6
CATSDYRAGANVLTF
TGTGCCACCAGTGATTACAGGGCCGGGGCCAACGTCCTGACTTTC
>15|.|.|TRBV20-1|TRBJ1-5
CSARGGPEGNQPQHF
TGCAGTGCTAGAGGAGGCCCCGAGGGCAATCAGCCCCAGCATTTT
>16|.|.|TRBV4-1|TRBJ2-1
CASSPKGSGIYNEQFF
TGCGCCAGCAGCCCGAAAGGTAGCGGAATCTACAATGAGCAGTTCTTC
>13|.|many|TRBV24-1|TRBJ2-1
CATSGRTANEQFF
TGTGCCACCAGTGGGAGGACTGCTAATGAGCAGTTCTTC
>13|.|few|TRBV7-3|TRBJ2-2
CASSSKTSGELFF
TGTGCCAGCAGCTCAAAGACTAGCGGGGAGCTGTTTTTT
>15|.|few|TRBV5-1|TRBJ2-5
CASSLSGATQETQYF
TGCGCCAGCAGCTTGTCCGGGGCGACCCAAGAGACCCAGTACTTC
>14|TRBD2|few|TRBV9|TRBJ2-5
CASSAPSGGETQYF
TGTGCCAGCAGCGCTCCTAGCGGGGGGGAGACCCAGTACTTC
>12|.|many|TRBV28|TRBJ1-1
CASSTRYTEAFF
TGTGCCAGCAGTACGAGATACACTGAAGCTTTCTTT
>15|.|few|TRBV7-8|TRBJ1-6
CASQGRAWNNSPLHF
TGTGCCAGCCAAGGCCGGGCATGGAATAATTCACCCCTCCACTTT
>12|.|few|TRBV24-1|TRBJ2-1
CATIVWGNEQFF
TGTGCCACCATTGTTTGGGGCAATGAGCAGTTCTTC
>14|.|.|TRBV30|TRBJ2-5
CAWSELAAAGTQYF
TGTGCCTGGAGTGAATTAGCGGCGGCAGGGACCCAGTACTTC
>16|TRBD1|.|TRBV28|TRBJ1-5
CASSAPGQAASSTQHF
TGTGCCAGCAGTGCTCCCGGACAGGCCGCAAGTTCGACCCAGCATTTT
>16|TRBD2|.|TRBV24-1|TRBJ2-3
CATSDYYGLAGYTQYF
TGTGCCACCAGTGACTATTATGGACTAGCGGGATATACGCAGTATTTT
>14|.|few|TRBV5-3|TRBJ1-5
CARSPQGCNQPQHF
TGTGCCAGAAGTCCACAGGGTTGCAATCAGCCCCAGCATTTT
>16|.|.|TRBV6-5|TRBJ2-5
CASSRTSFALQETQYF
TGTGCCAGCAGCCGTACTAGTTTCGCCCTCCAGGAGACCCAGTACTTC
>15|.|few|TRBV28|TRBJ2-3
CASRSPGGSTDTQYF
TGTGCCAGCAGGTCACCGGGCGGGAGCACAGATACGCAGTATTTT
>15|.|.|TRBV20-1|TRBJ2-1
CSARSPVQISNEQFF
TGCAGTGCTAGAAGCCCGGTCCAAATCTCCAATGAGCAGTTCTTC
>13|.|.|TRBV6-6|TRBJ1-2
CASSQTRGGGYTF
TGTGCCAGCAGTCAAACCAGGGGAGGTGGCTACACCTTC
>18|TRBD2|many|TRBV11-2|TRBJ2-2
CASRKPGLAGGRTGELFF
TGTGCCAGCAGAAAACCGGGACTAGCGGGAGGGAGGACCGGGGAGCTGTTTTTT
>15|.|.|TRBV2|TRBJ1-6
CASSVRPGSDSPLHF
TGTGCCAGCAGCGTCAGACCGGGCTCGGATTCACCCCTCCACTTT
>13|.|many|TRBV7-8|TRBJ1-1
CASSRDTNTEAFF
TGTGCCAGCAGCCGGGACACGAACACTGAAGCTTTCTTT
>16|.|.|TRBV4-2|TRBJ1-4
CASSLARGATNEKLFF
TGTGCCAGCAGCCTGGCAAGAGGGGCAACTAATGAAAAACTGTTTTTT